The 16 T cell receptor beta chains below all came from one sample that was sequenced in a study of blood T cells in healthy people across ages. It was with a sample-barcoded 5' primer and a J-beta primer mix that a second PCR of roughly 7 to 12 cycles was run. TCRdb reanalysed the 5' RACE reads using MiXCR and keeps one entry per CDR3 protein. This repertoire shows approximately 1,000,000 distinct CDR3 sequences, 45% found once; its top ten account for over 15%. Sample: blood. These receptors originate from a woman aged 60 to 75 in good health.

This clonotype was seen once. Compared with germline, one end of the junction differs, possibly owing to a read error. V and J are TRBV12-3 or TRBV12-4 and TRBJ2-1; tentatively, D is TRBD2 (6 bases). The CDR3 is 11 amino acids. The CDR3 region has the DNA TGTACCAGCAGTTTGGGACTTGAGCAGTTCTTC. It specifies CTSSLGLEQFF.

The CDR3 coding sequence is TGCAGTGCTAGATTAAGACAGGGGCTCCACATTCAGTACTTC. Its protein is CSARLRQGLHIQYF. This chain joins TRBV20-1 and TRBJ2-4; 8 bases are shared with TRBD1. The CDR3 has 14 amino acids. J lost 8 bases, V lost 2 bases, and 8 bases had no gene match. Per germline, CDR1 DFQATT and CDR2 SNEGSKA (reference sequence).

This clonotype was detected many times. The chain joins TRBV7-2 to TRBJ2-7; D remains unclear. This CDR3 comprises 15 residues. Germline CDR1 reads SGHTA; CDR2 reads FQGNSA. V lost 5 bases and J 1 base, leaving 15 bases between the germline ends. The CDR3 reads CASSHTLEPSYEQYF. CDR3 coding DNA: TGTGCCAGCAGCCATACCCTTGAGCCTTCCTACGAGCAGTACTTC.

The CDR3 here is CASSPLGGRAHEQFF. The CDR3 nucleotides read TGTGCCAGCAGCCCCTTAGGCGGGAGGGCCCATGAGCAGTTCTTC. V usage is TRBV7-2 and J usage is TRBJ2-1, with 9 bases matching TRBD2. The V gene end was trimmed by 5 bases and the J gene end by 8 bases; junction bases not matched to a gene: 10. The CDR3 consists of 15 residues. CDR1 and CDR2 (germline): SGHTA, FQGNSA.

This chain uses TRBV24-1 with TRBJ2-1, with TRBD2 identical over 14 bases. Trimming at V came to 4 bases and at J to 8 bases, leaving 6 bases not matched to a gene. The CDR3 runs 16 residues. The germline gives CDR1 KGHDR, CDR2 SFDVKD. CDR3 loop: CATSDPTSGRADEQFF. CDR3 sequence (DNA): TGTGCCACCAGTGACCCGACTAGCGGGAGGGCTGATGAGCAGTTCTTC.

The rearrangement uses TRBV10-3 and TRBJ2-2, with D possibly called TRBD1 or TRBD2 (5 bases each). This CDR3 has 16 amino acids. The V gene lost 4 bases and the J gene lost 4 bases, with 16 bases spanning the gap. Per the germline V gene, CDR1 is ENHRY and CDR2 is SYGVKD. The CDR3, as DNA: TGTGCCATCAGTGGAGTCCGAAGTGGGGGCACCGGGGAGCTGTTTTTT. Protein: CAISGVRSGGTGELFF.

The gene calls are TRBV7-9 and TRBJ2-4; a possible D gene is TRBD2 (6 bases). This CDR3 comprises 14 residues. The germline CDR1 and CDR2 sequences are SEHNR and FQNEAQ (reference sequence). Trimming stripped 5 bases from V and 13 bases from J, with 21 bases between. The CDR3 region has the DNA TGTGCCAGCAGCCCTGGACCGCCTACGGGAGAGCAGTACTTC. Protein sequence: CASSPGPPTGEQYF.

This rearrangement joins TRBV20-1 to TRBJ2-5; 7 bases are shared with TRBD1. This CDR3 has 15 amino acids. Germline assignment: CDR1 DFQATT and CDR2 SNEGSKA (reference sequence). Trimming removed 0 bases from V and 1 base from J; junction bases left unmatched: 5. CDR3 coding DNA: TGCAGTGCTAGAGACGCCGGGACAGCCCAAGAGACCCAGTACTTC. Translated, it gives CSARDAGTAQETQYF.

This clonotype was found a few times. This chain joins TRBV6-5 and TRBJ2-3; D call uncertain. This CDR3 is 13 amino acids long. V lost 6 bases, J lost 6 bases, and 13 bases lay in between. Per the germline V gene, CDR1 is MNHEY and CDR2 is SVGAGI. This chain's CDR3 is CASSPGPLDTQYF. The CDR3 bases are TGTGCCAGCAGCCCCGGGCCCCTGGATACGCAGTATTTT.

The chain uses TRBV6-1 and TRBJ2-3; tentative D call: TRBD1 (6 bases). This CDR3 is 15 amino acids long. The germline V and J ends were trimmed by 3 bases and 6 bases, with 16 bases remaining between them. Per germline, CDR1 MNHNS and CDR2 SASEGT. The CDR3 nucleotides are TGTGCCAGCAGTGAGGGGGCCCTACCTCGGGATACGCAGTATTTT. Translated: CASSEGALPRDTQYF.

V usage is TRBV20-1 and J usage is TRBJ2-3; maybe TRBD2 (6 bases). V was pared by 6 bases and J by 2 bases, with 15 bases between. Per the germline V gene, CDR1 is DFQATT and CDR2 is SNEGSKA (reference sequence). The CDR3 runs 14 residues. The CDR3 bases are TGCAGTGCGGAGCCGGGACTGGCCACAGATACGCAGTATTTT. Its translation: CSAEPGLATDTQYF.

This clonotype was observed a few times. V is TRBV6-1 and J is TRBJ2-3; TRBD2 aligns across 9 bases. Germline V gene sequence: CDR1 MNHNS, CDR2 SASEGT. The CDR3 sequence is 16 residues long. Trimming took 4 bases from V and 1 from J; bases not matched to a gene: 6. CDR3 coding DNA: TGTGCCAGCAGTGCCCTACTAGCGGGTGGCACAGATACGCAGTATTTT. Translated, it gives CASSALLAGGTDTQYF.

This clonotype was found a few times. The chain is built from TRBV3-1 and TRBJ2-7; TRBD1 aligns across 8 bases. V shed 0 bases and J 2 bases; nucleotides not matched to a gene: 12. Germline assignment: CDR1 LGHDT and CDR2 YNNKEL (reference sequence). This CDR3 spans 18 amino acids. For the CDR3, the DNA is TGTGCCAGCAGCCAAGATAGGACAGGGTACCGACTCACCTACGAGCAGTACTTC. It yields the protein CASSQDRTGYRLTYEQYF.

The chain has TRBV2 and TRBJ2-3, with a possible D match to TRBD2 (5 bases). The CDR3 is 17 residues long. V dropped 6 bases and J dropped 1 base, with 20 bases sitting between them. CDR1 and CDR2 from the germline V gene are SNHLY and FYNNEI. The CDR3, as DNA: TGTGCCAGCAGCGAAATTACTGGCCGGGGTGGCACAGATACGCAGTATTTT. As protein: CASSEITGRGGTDTQYF.

This chain links TRBV12-3 or TRBV12-4 with TRBJ2-7, with no clear D. Deletions cut 3 bases from V and 7 bases from J, with 16 bases between. This CDR3 comprises 14 residues. CDR3 in amino acids: CASSFLAGVNEQYF. CDR3 nucleotide sequence: TGTGCCAGCAGTTTCTTAGCAGGAGTCAATGAGCAGTACTTC.

This clonotype was seen only once. The chain combines TRBV5-1 with TRBJ2-3; 7 bases map to TRBD2. The length of the CDR3 is 17 residues. Germline V lookup: CDR1 SGHRS, CDR2 YFSETQ. V shed 4 bases, J shed 3 bases, and the junction held 14 bases outside the gene matches. DNA of the CDR3: TGCGCCAGCAGCAGGGCTAGCGGATCTATGGGAACAGATACGCAGTATTTT. The encoded protein is CASSRASGSMGTDTQYF.